This is a list of T cell receptor beta chains from one sample in a study of blood T cells in healthy people across ages. TCRdb reprocessed the 5' RACE reads with MiXCR, giving one entry per CDR3 protein. Among approximately 800,000 distinct CDR3 sequences listed, around 62% were seen once. Sequencing was carried out using blood. The receptors were gathered from a man in his thirties or forties in good health. Each CDR3 is given with its conserved first and last residue. D genes are given only for firm matches. Clone size is stated in some rows and not others, as once, few, many or a class when expanded.

. | TRBJ1-2 | . | TRBV5-1 | CASSSGRDSYGYTF | TGCGCCAGCAGCTCGGGACGGGATTCCTATGGCTACACCTTC
. | TRBJ1-4 | . | TRBV6-1 | CASRRGQGEKLFF | TGTGCCAGCCGGAGGGGTCAAGGTGAAAAACTGTTTTTT
many | TRBJ2-4 | TRBD1 | TRBV29-1 | CSVGQGDLAKNIQYF | TGCAGCGTTGGACAGGGGGACCTAGCCAAAAACATTCAGTACTTC
. | TRBJ1-1 | . | TRBV7-2 | CASSNFLGNTEAFF | TGTGCCAGCAGCAACTTTTTAGGGAACACTGAAGCTTTCTTT
. | TRBJ1-6 | . | TRBV10-3 | CAISGGISYNSPLHF | TGTGCCATCAGTGGCGGGATCTCCTATAATTCACCCCTCCACTTT
. | TRBJ2-1 | TRBD2 | TRBV12-3/TRBV12-4 | CASRGAGPYNEQFF | TGTGCCAGCAGGGGAGCGGGACCCTACAATGAGCAGTTCTTC
. | TRBJ2-1 | . | TRBV14 | CASSQDFLGGGEYEQFF | TGTGCCAGCAGCCAAGATTTTCTGGGCGGGGGCGAATATGAGCAGTTCTTC
few | TRBJ2-1 | TRBD2 | TRBV6-1 | CASSAGTSGSGGEQFF | TGTGCCAGCAGTGCCGGGACTAGCGGGTCAGGTGGGGAGCAGTTCTTC
. | TRBJ2-7 | . | TRBV7-2 | CASSLRYGGSYEQYF | TGTGCCAGCAGCTTACGCTACGGGGGATCCTACGAGCAGTACTTC
. | TRBJ1-1 | . | TRBV7-2 | CASSRGEWTEAFF | TGTGCCAGCAGCCGGGGGGAGTGGACTGAAGCTTTCTTT
. | TRBJ2-7 | TRBD2 | TRBV3-1 | CASTRGRLADEQYF | TGTGCCAGCACCCGAGGGCGACTAGCGGACGAGCAGTACTTC
once | TRBJ1-5 | . | TRBV6-2/TRBV6-3 | CASSYADSFSNQPQHF | TGTGCCAGCAGTTACGCGGACAGTTTTAGCAATCAGCCCCAGCATTTT
. | TRBJ2-7 | . | TRBV3-1 | CASSQDRLYEQYF | TGTGCCAGCAGCCAAGATCGTCTCTACGAGCAGTACTTC
. | TRBJ2-7 | . | TRBV20-1 | CSARDRGAPYEQYF | TGCAGTGCCAGAGATCGGGGAGCCCCCTACGAGCAGTACTTC
. | TRBJ2-2 | . | TRBV5-1 | CASSPDRQNTGELFF | TGCGCCAGCAGCCCGGACAGACAGAACACCGGGGAGCTGTTTTTT
. | TRBJ1-1 | TRBD1 | TRBV29-1 | CSVLKGAGTEAFF | TGCAGCGTTCTGAAGGGGGCAGGTACTGAAGCTTTCTTT
many | TRBJ1-2 | . | TRBV10-3 | CAISEEVRSYGYTF | TGTGCCATCAGTGAAGAAGTCAGGAGCTATGGCTACACCTTC
. | TRBJ2-6 | TRBD2 | TRBV30 | CSSGGDLSGANVLTF | TGTTCGAGCGGGGGGGACCTCTCTGGGGCCAACGTCCTGACTTTC
few | TRBJ2-1 | TRBD1 | TRBV29-1 | CSVDRDNEQFF | TGCAGCGTGGACAGGGATAATGAGCAGTTCTTC
few | TRBJ2-3 | . | TRBV12-3/TRBV12-4 | CASSFMSGSTDTQYF | TGTGCCAGCAGTTTTATGAGCGGGAGCACAGATACGCAGTATTTT
few | TRBJ2-7 | TRBD2 | TRBV5-1 | CASSLPPSGAYEQYF | TGCGCCAGCAGCTTGCCTCCCAGCGGGGCGTACGAGCAGTACTTC
. | TRBJ2-7 | . | TRBV7-2 | CASSLASSSREQYF | TGTGCCAGCAGCTTAGCCAGTTCTTCGAGGGAGCAGTACTTC
. | TRBJ2-1 | . | TRBV4-1 | CASSQDGKYNEQFF | TGCGCCAGCAGCCAAGATGGGAAATACAATGAGCAGTTCTTC
few | TRBJ2-7 | . | TRBV7-2 | CASSLASRDNHEQYF | TGTGCCAGCAGCTTAGCGTCGCGGGACAATCACGAGCAGTACTTC
. | TRBJ2-1 | . | TRBV6-1 | CASRPLGIPSGYNEQFF | TGTGCCAGCAGGCCCCTTGGCATCCCTTCGGGCTACAATGAGCAGTTCTTC
. | TRBJ2-7 | TRBD1 | TRBV7-2 | CASSPGQASDHEQYF | TGTGCCAGCAGCCCGGGACAGGCCTCGGATCACGAGCAGTACTTC
. | TRBJ2-1 | . | TRBV6-5 | CASQRGSSYNEQFF | TGTGCCAGCCAGAGGGGGAGCTCCTACAATGAGCAGTTCTTC
few | TRBJ2-6 | . | TRBV11-2 | CASSLTGNSGANVLTF | TGTGCCAGCAGCCTTACAGGGAACTCTGGGGCCAACGTCCTGACTTTC
. | TRBJ2-7 | . | TRBV6-5 | CASSYSGQGGDEQYF | TGTGCCAGCAGTTACTCGGGGCAGGGGGGCGACGAGCAGTACTTC
. | TRBJ1-5 | . | TRBV29-1 | CSEPGLHQPQHF | TGCAGCGAACCGGGTCTACATCAGCCCCAGCATTTT
few | TRBJ2-1 | TRBD2 | TRBV5-1 | CASSFIAGDGNEQFF | TGCGCCAGCAGCTTCATAGCGGGGGATGGCAATGAGCAGTTCTTC
. | TRBJ1-2 | . | TRBV5-1 | CASSPYDSALNYGYTF | TGCGCCAGCAGCCCCTACGACAGCGCATTAAACTATGGCTACACCTTC
. | TRBJ2-5 | TRBD2 | TRBV3-1 | CASSQDQAGGLIQETQYF | TGTGCCAGCAGCCAAGATCAGGCGGGGGGTCTTATCCAAGAGACCCAGTACTTC
few | TRBJ2-1 | . | TRBV20-1 | CSARAPRSEQFF | TGCAGTGCTAGAGCCCCCAGGAGTGAGCAGTTCTTC
few | TRBJ2-1 | . | TRBV11-1 | CASSLSSKTGTGQFF | TGTGCCAGCAGCTTGTCCTCTAAAACAGGGACGGGGCAGTTCTTC
. | TRBJ1-2 | . | TRBV7-8 | CASSPRGHLYGYTF | TGTGCCAGCAGCCCGAGAGGACACCTCTATGGCTACACCTTC
. | TRBJ2-1 | . | TRBV4-3 | CASSQERFSYNEQFF | TGCGCCAGCAGCCAAGAAAGGTTTTCCTACAATGAGCAGTTCTTC
once | TRBJ2-6 | TRBD1 | TRBV6-1 | CASRDTGAGANVLTF | TGTGCCAGCAGAGATACAGGGGCTGGGGCCAACGTCCTGACTTTC
. | TRBJ2-1 | . | TRBV5-5 | CASERPPGYNEQFF | TGTGCCAGCGAAAGGCCCCCTGGGTACAATGAGCAGTTCTTC
few | TRBJ2-5 | . | TRBV10-3 | CAISERQETQYF | TGTGCCATCAGTGAAAGGCAAGAGACCCAGTACTTC
. | TRBJ2-7 | . | TRBV13 | CASSLAQEAAYEQYF | TGTGCCAGCAGCTTAGCGCAGGAGGCGGCGTACGAGCAGTACTTC
. | TRBJ2-5 | . | TRBV11-2 | CASSLSQGPQYF | TGTGCCAGCAGCTTATCCCAGGGGCCTCAGTACTTC
. | TRBJ2-7 | TRBD1 | TRBV7-9 | CASSHLGQGNFEQYF | TGTGCCAGCAGCCACCTGGGACAGGGAAACTTCGAGCAGTACTTC
. | TRBJ2-3 | TRBD2 | TRBV20-1 | CSAPLAGDSTDTQYF | TGCAGTGCGCCGCTAGCGGGGGATAGCACAGATACGCAGTATTTT
few | TRBJ2-5 | . | TRBV5-1 | CASSTQTQHQETQYF | TGCGCCAGCAGCACCCAGACACAACACCAAGAGACCCAGTACTTC
few | TRBJ2-5 | . | TRBV6-5 | CASSYEGTQYF | TGTGCCAGCAGTTACGAAGGGACCCAGTACTTC
once | TRBJ2-1 | TRBD2 | TRBV2 | CASSGVPGTSGGEGSYNEQFF | TGTGCCAGCAGCGGTGTACCCGGGACTAGCGGGGGGGAAGGATCCTACAATGAGCAGTTCTTC